Listed below are T cell receptor beta chains from one sample, sequenced in a study of T cells after yellow fever vaccination. TCRdb re-called the 5' RACE reads through MiXCR, storing one row per CDR3 protein. The sample carries 78,000 or so distinct CDR3 sequences, around 7.1% recorded once. The material sequenced was CD8+ T cells sorted from PBMCs, taken more than 8 days after the first yellow fever vaccination. These receptors all come from a man aged 18-30 years who received the YFV17D yellow fever vaccine. Both conserved end residues are part of each CDR3. D genes are given only for firm matches. Clone size is not always given. Where it is, it says once, few, many or a class for expanded clones.

clone_size: .; d_call: .; j_call: TRBJ2-7; v_call: TRBV3-1; cdr3_nt: TGTGCCAGCAGCCAAGGAGGAGCCTACGAGCAGTACTTC; cdr3_aa: CASSQGGAYEQYF
clone_size: few; d_call: .; j_call: TRBJ2-3; v_call: TRBV5-1; cdr3_nt: TGCGCCACCGATACCCCTTATAACACTGGCACAGATACGCAGTATTTT; cdr3_aa: CATDTPYNTGTDTQYF
clone_size: .; d_call: TRBD1; j_call: TRBJ2-7; v_call: TRBV6-1; cdr3_nt: TGTGCCAGCAGAGCCGGGACAGGGAGATTCTACGAGCAGTACTTC; cdr3_aa: CASRAGTGRFYEQYF
clone_size: .; d_call: TRBD1; j_call: TRBJ1-5; v_call: TRBV5-6; cdr3_nt: TGTGCCAGCAGCTTAGGGACAGGCAACAATCAGCCCCAGCATTTT; cdr3_aa: CASSLGTGNNQPQHF
clone_size: many; d_call: TRBD1; j_call: TRBJ1-2; v_call: TRBV4-1; cdr3_nt: TGCGCCAGCAGCCGGGACAGTCGAAACTATGGCTACACCTTC; cdr3_aa: CASSRDSRNYGYTF
clone_size: few; d_call: .; j_call: TRBJ1-5; v_call: TRBV9; cdr3_nt: TGTGCCAGCAGCCCAGGTCCCACCATAGGTCAGCCCCAGCATTTT; cdr3_aa: CASSPGPTIGQPQHF
clone_size: many; d_call: TRBD1; j_call: TRBJ2-1; v_call: TRBV6-2/TRBV6-3; cdr3_nt: TGTGCCAGCAGCTGGGGGACAGGGCAGTACAATGAGCAGTTCTTC; cdr3_aa: CASSWGTGQYNEQFF
clone_size: many; d_call: TRBD1; j_call: TRBJ2-7; v_call: TRBV6-2/TRBV6-3; cdr3_nt: TGTGCCAGCAAAGAACCAGGTGGACAGGGGTTCTACGAGCAGTACTTC; cdr3_aa: CASKEPGGQGFYEQYF
clone_size: few; d_call: TRBD2; j_call: TRBJ2-2; v_call: TRBV7-9; cdr3_nt: TGTGCCAGCAGCGACCCTAGCGGGGGGCCGAACACCGGGGAGCTGTTTTTT; cdr3_aa: CASSDPSGGPNTGELFF
clone_size: many; d_call: TRBD2; j_call: TRBJ2-3; v_call: TRBV18; cdr3_nt: TGTGCCAGCTCCCCCTCTCCGGGGAGCTCTAGCGGGGATGAGACAGATACGCAGTATTTT; cdr3_aa: CASSPSPGSSSGDETDTQYF
clone_size: .; d_call: TRBD2; j_call: TRBJ2-5; v_call: TRBV11-2; cdr3_nt: TGTGCCAGCAGCTGGCCCGTTCCGGGACTAGCGAGTGGGGACCAAGAGACCCAGTACTTC; cdr3_aa: CASSWPVPGLASGDQETQYF
clone_size: many; d_call: .; j_call: TRBJ1-1; v_call: TRBV10-3; cdr3_nt: TGTGCCATCAGTGACGGAAGGAACACTGAAGCTTTCTTT; cdr3_aa: CAISDGRNTEAFF